This TCR beta chain came from a study of blood T cell repertoires in COVID-19. Overall study context: Acute and convalescent COVID-19 specimens originated in the United States, Italy and Spain.

Assignment of participants to cohorts was predicated upon participant-reported clinical history. Generated by immunoSEQ multiplex PCR, the TCRdb table keeps only in-frame clones and is missing some. This sample has a few hundred thousand clones; roughly 90% occur once, and the top ten carry approximately 18%. The germline V gene encodes CDR1 MGHRA and CDR2 YSYEKL. The CDR3 length is 13 residues. The trim removed 6 bases at V and 7 bases at J, leaving 6 bases unmatched. V and J are TRBV4-1 and TRBJ2-7; 10 bases match TRBD2. The sequence derives from a woman aged 25 to 45 who had recovered from COVID-19. The sequencing sample was made of PBMCs or T cells enriched from blood (not recorded which). CDR3 DNA: TGCGCCAGCAGTCTAGCGGGAGTTGAGGAGCAGTACTTC. Translation: CASSLAGVEEQYF.